This is a list of T cell receptor beta chains from one sample in a study of cytomegalovirus exposure and HLA in healthy donors. Produced via immunoSEQ multiplex PCR; TCRdb's table is partial and in-frame only. The sample lists 90,000 to 130,000 clones; less than 85% were seen once. Sequencing used PBMCs. The origin of the receptors is a man aged 30 to 39 in good health and CMV-seropositive. Each CDR3 is given with its conserved first and last residue. A D gene is named only where the DNA matches it firmly. Part of the rows lack a size; the others show once, few, many or a class for expanded clones.

j_call clone_size d_call v_call cdr3_length cdr3_nt cdr3_aa
TRBJ2-7 - - TRBV27 15 TGTGCCAGCAGTTTCTCCGACAGGCCAGACTACGAGCAGTACTTC CASSFSDRPDYEQYF
TRBJ2-3 once TRBD2 TRBV30 15 TGTGCCTGGAATCTAGCGGGGGGGTTCCCAGATACGCAGTATTTT CAWNLAGGFPDTQYF
TRBJ2-7 - TRBD1 TRBV10-3 15 TGTGCCATCAGTGACAGACAGGGGGGTCCCGACGAGCAGTACTTC CAISDRQGGPDEQYF
TRBJ2-7 - TRBD1 TRBV28 17 TGTGCCAGCAGTTTTCCCTTGGGACAGGGGCTCCTATACGAGCAGTACTTC CASSFPLGQGLLYEQYF
TRBJ1-4 - TRBD1 TRBV27 16 TGTGCCAGCAGTTTATCCTGGACAGGGGGCCTTGAAAAACTGTTTTTT CASSLSWTGGLEKLFF
TRBJ1-2 few TRBD1 TRBV5-4 17 TGTGCCAGCAGCTTGGAAACAGGGGGAGGGGGACACTATGGCTACACCTTC CASSLETGGGGHYGYTF
TRBJ1-5 - - TRBV6-1 12 TGTGCCAGCAAGGTGCCCGGGCAGCCCCAGCATTTT CASKVPGQPQHF
TRBJ1-3 - TRBD1 TRBV18 16 TGTGCCAGCTCACCCATACAAAGGACAGGGGGAAACACCATATATTTT CASSPIQRTGGNTIYF
TRBJ2-3 - - TRBV4-3 19 TGCGCCAGCAGCGGTGGGCCGGCGGGGCCTCTCTCGGGGACAGATACGCAGTATTTT CASSGGPAGPLSGTDTQYF
TRBJ2-7 - - TRBV28 11 TGTGCCAGCAGTTCGGCCTACGAGCAGTACTTC CASSSAYEQYF
TRBJ2-7 - - TRBV18 14 TGTGCCAGCTCACCATCAGGGAGGTCCTACGAGCAGTACTTC CASSPSGRSYEQYF
TRBJ2-5 - TRBD1 TRBV6-5 15 TGTGCCAGCAGCCGGACAGGGGCGACCCAAGAGACCCAGTACTTC CASSRTGATQETQYF
TRBJ2-7 - TRBD1 TRBV4-3 17 TGCGCCAGCAGCCATGTACCGGGACAGGGGAACTCCTACGAGCAGTACTTC CASSHVPGQGNSYEQYF
TRBJ1-1 few TRBD1 TRBV11-2 14 TGTGCCAGCAGCTTAGACAGGGGGCGGGGCGGAGCTTTCTTT CASSLDRGRGGAFF
TRBJ2-7 - - TRBV6-5 16 TGTGCCAGCAGTTACTCGACAGGAGGAAACTCCTACGAGCAGTACTTC CASSYSTGGNSYEQYF
TRBJ1-1 few TRBD1 TRBV19 15 TGTGCCAGTAGTATAGCGGACAGGGCGAACACTGAAGCTTTCTTT CASSIADRANTEAFF
TRBJ1-4 - - TRBV25-1 13 TGTGCCAGCAGGGAATGGGCTGGTGAAAAACTGTTTTTT CASREWAGEKLFF
TRBJ2-7 - TRBD2 TRBV10-3 16 TGTGCCATCAGTGAGGTCCGGACTAGCAATATGGACGAGCAGTACTTC CAISEVRTSNMDEQYF
TRBJ1-1 - TRBD1 TRBV4-3 16 TGCGCCAGCAGCCCCAGGACAGGGAACATGAACACTGAAGCTTTCTTT CASSPRTGNMNTEAFF
TRBJ2-1 - TRBD2 TRBV11-3 14 TGTGCCAGCAGTGAGGTGGGGGGGATCAATGAGCAGTTCTTC CASSEVGGINEQFF
TRBJ2-7 - TRBD2 TRBV5-1 15 TGCGCCAGCAGCTTGTCCCGGGGGGGACCCTACGAGCAGTACTTC CASSLSRGGPYEQYF
TRBJ2-2 once - TRBV7-2 15 TGTGCCAGCAGCCCCCCCTCCTTAAGCGCCGGGGAGCTGTTTTTT CASSPPSLSAGELFF
TRBJ1-3 - TRBD1 TRBV11-2 15 TGTGCCAGCAGCCCGGGACAGGGCCCTGGAAACACCATATATTTT CASSPGQGPGNTIYF
TRBJ2-7 once - TRBV10-2 14 TGCGCCACAGCACGAGGGCAAAACTCCTACGAGCAGTACTTC CATARGQNSYEQYF
TRBJ2-7 few TRBD2 TRBV4-1 16 TGCGCCAGCAGCGGCTACCAGCGGGGGGGATCCTACGAGCAGTACTTC CASSGYQRGGSYEQYF
TRBJ2-7 - - TRBV7-2 15 TGTGCCAGCAGCTTAGCACGGGGTACGATGGACGAGCAGTACTTC CASSLARGTMDEQYF
TRBJ1-2 - TRBD1 TRBV5-4 11 TGTGCCAGCGGAAGACAGGGCGGCTACACCTTC CASGRQGGYTF
TRBJ2-5 - TRBD2 TRBV27 14 TGTGCCAGCGGGACTAGCGGGGGAGGCGAGACCCAGTACTTC CASGTSGGGETQYF
TRBJ2-7 - - TRBV5-1 13 TGCGCCAGCAGCTCCTTGGGCCTCTACGAGCAGTACTTC CASSSLGLYEQYF
TRBJ2-7 - TRBD2 TRBV28 15 TGTGCCAGCAACCCTGCTAGCGGGGGGCCGGGCGAGCAGTACTTC CASNPASGGPGEQYF
TRBJ1-3 - - TRBV6-1 15 TGTGCCAGCAGTGAAGTCAGGTACTCTGGAAACACCATATATTTT CASSEVRYSGNTIYF
TRBJ1-3 few - TRBV7-7 13 TGTGCTAGCAGCTTAGATAAAGGAAACACCATATATTTT CASSLDKGNTIYF
TRBJ1-5 - - TRBV10-3 16 TGTGCCATCAGTGAGTTTCCGAGGGAGTGGAATCAGCCCCAGCATTTT CAISEFPREWNQPQHF
TRBJ2-7 - - TRBV28 13 TGTGCCAGCAGTTTCAGGGGGGCCTACGAGCAGTACTTC CASSFRGAYEQYF
TRBJ2-5 - - TRBV19 13 TGTGCCAGTAGTATAGTGGCCCAAGAGACCCAGTACTTC CASSIVAQETQYF
TRBJ1-4 once TRBD1 TRBV14 16 TGTGCCAGCAGCCCCAGCCGGGACAGGGGGAGCGAAAAACTGTTTTTT CASSPSRDRGSEKLFF
TRBJ1-4 - - TRBV6-5 13 TGTGCCGCCAATTCTAGGCCTAATGAAAAACTGTTTTTT CAANSRPNEKLFF
TRBJ2-2 - TRBD2 TRBV18 17 TGTGCCAGCTCACCGTCAGTAGCGGGGGCCAACACCGGGGAGCTGTTTTTT CASSPSVAGANTGELFF
TRBJ2-2 - TRBD1 TRBV27 16 TGTGCCAGCAGTTCCCACTTGACAGGGATTACCGGGGAGCTGTTTTTT CASSSHLTGITGELFF
TRBJ2-2 - TRBD2 TRBV6-5 14 TGTGCCAGCCGACTAGCAGTATCCGCCGGGGAGCTGTTTTTT CASRLAVSAGELFF
TRBJ1-6 - TRBD1 TRBV18 15 TGTGCCAGCTCACCCGTCACAGGGGGCTATTCACCCCTCCACTTT CASSPVTGGYSPLHF
TRBJ1-2 - TRBD1 TRBV14 13 TGTGCCAGCAGCCCACAGGGGAACTATGGCTACACCTTC CASSPQGNYGYTF
TRBJ1-2 - - TRBV19 15 TGTGCCAGTAGACAGGACAGTAACCCTAACTATGGCTACACCTTC CASRQDSNPNYGYTF
TRBJ1-2 - - TRBV10-3 12 TGTGCCATCAGTGAGTCGAGGGATGGCTACACCTTC CAISESRDGYTF
TRBJ2-1 - - TRBV6-5 14 TGTGCCAGCAGTTACTCACCGGGATGGGCTGAGCAGTTCTTC CASSYSPGWAEQFF
TRBJ2-1 - TRBD2 TRBV4-3 16 TGCGCCAGCAGCCCGCAGCGGGGGGGCCTTGGGGATGAGCAGTTCTTC CASSPQRGGLGDEQFF
TRBJ2-1 - TRBD2 TRBV27 17 TGTGCCAGCAGTTCATTGACTAGCGGGGGGCCCTACAATGAGCAGTTCTTC CASSSLTSGGPYNEQFF
TRBJ2-5 - TRBD2 TRBV6-5 16 TGTGCCAGCAGTTACCCCCCGGGGGGGGACCAAGAGACCCAGTACTTC CASSYPPGGDQETQYF
TRBJ2-1 - TRBD1 TRBV10-1 13 TGCGCCACCGCGGGACAGGAATGGGATGAGCAGTTCTTC CATAGQEWDEQFF
TRBJ1-6 - TRBD1 TRBV4-2 16 TGTGCCAGCAGCCAACAGGAGGGACAGGAGGATTCACCCCTCCACTTT CASSQQEGQEDSPLHF
TRBJ2-2 - - TRBV5-1 13 TGCGCCAGCAGCCGGGATAACACCGGGGAGCTGTTTTTT CASSRDNTGELFF
TRBJ1-4 - - TRBV5-4 15 TGTGCCAGCAGTTCAACAGGGAAACCTAATGAAAAACTGTTTTTT CASSSTGKPNEKLFF
TRBJ2-5 - TRBD1 TRBV5-1 13 TGCGCCAGCAGCTTGACAGGGGAAGAGACCCAGTACTTC CASSLTGEETQYF
TRBJ2-2 - - TRBV4-3 16 TGCGCCAGCAGCCAAGACCCAGGGTCGAACACCGGGGAGCTGTTTTTT CASSQDPGSNTGELFF
TRBJ1-1 - TRBD1 TRBV5-6 14 TGTGCCAGCAACTTAGGACAGGGCCCCACTGAAGCTTTCTTT CASNLGQGPTEAFF
TRBJ1-2 - - TRBV6-6 11 TGTGCCAGCAGCGAGCCTCCGGGCTACACCTTC CASSEPPGYTF
TRBJ2-5 - TRBD1 TRBV6-5 15 TGTGCCAGCAGTTCAGGGGGCGGGATATGGGAGACCCAGTACTTC CASSSGGGIWETQYF
TRBJ2-1 few TRBD2 TRBV2 17 TGTGCCAGCAGTGAGACGAGCCCGGGGGGTCTCTTGAATGAGCAGTTCTTC CASSETSPGGLLNEQFF
TRBJ1-2 - - TRBV2 13 TGTGCCAGCAGGGCAGGGGAGGGCTATGGCTACACCTTC CASRAGEGYGYTF